The clone carrying this TCR beta chain was observed once. This record belongs to a study of technical replicates of blood from a handful of donors. The assay was immunoSEQ multiplex PCR, and TCRdb's table has in-frame clones only and misses some. The sample has tens of thousands of clones; just over 85% are singletons. Trimming cost V 1 base and J 6 bases, with 24 bases left between them. The length of the CDR3 is 17 residues. Germline V lookup: CDR1 GTSNPN, CDR2 SVGIG (reference sequence). The sample consisted of PBMCs. This chain links TRBV30 with TRBJ1-1, with D possibly TRBD1 on 6 matching bases. The clonotype originates from a human donor in good health. Some clones in this sample may be carry-over from other donors' samples. CDR3 coding DNA: TGTGCCTGGAGTGAGGTGGGGGGGGCAGCCGGCGGGGCTGAAGCTTTCTTT. It codes for CAWSEVGGAAGGAEAFF.